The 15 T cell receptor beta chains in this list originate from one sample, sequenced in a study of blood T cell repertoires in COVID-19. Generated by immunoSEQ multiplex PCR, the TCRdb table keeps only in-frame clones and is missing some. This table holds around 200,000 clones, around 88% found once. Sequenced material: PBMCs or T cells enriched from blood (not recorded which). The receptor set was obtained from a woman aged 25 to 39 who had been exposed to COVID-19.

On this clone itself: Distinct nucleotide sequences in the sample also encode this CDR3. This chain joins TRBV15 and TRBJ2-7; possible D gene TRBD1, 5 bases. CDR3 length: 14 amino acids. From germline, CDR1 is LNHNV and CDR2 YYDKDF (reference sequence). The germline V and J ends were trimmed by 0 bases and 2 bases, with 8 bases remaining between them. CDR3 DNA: TGTGCCACCAGCAGAGATAGACAGACCTACGAGCAGTACTTC. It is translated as CATSRDRQTYEQYF.

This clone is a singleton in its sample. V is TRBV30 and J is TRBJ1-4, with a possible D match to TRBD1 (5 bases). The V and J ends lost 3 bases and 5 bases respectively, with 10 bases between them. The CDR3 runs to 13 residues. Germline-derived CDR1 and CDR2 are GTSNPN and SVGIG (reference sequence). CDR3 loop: CAWRDGGNEKLFF. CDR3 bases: TGTGCCTGGAGGGACGGGGGGAATGAAAAACTGTTTTTT.

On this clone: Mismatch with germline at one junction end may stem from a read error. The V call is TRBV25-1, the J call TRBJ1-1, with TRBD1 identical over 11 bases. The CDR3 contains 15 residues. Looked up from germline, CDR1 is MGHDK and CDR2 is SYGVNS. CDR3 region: CASSIWTGGNSEAFF. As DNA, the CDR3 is TGTGCCAGCAGCATCTGGACAGGGGGCAACAGTGAAGCTTTCTTT.

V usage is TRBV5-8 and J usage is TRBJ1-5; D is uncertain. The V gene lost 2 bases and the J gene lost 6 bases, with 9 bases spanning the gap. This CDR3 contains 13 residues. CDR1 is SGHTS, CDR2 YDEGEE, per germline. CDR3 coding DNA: TGTGCCAGCAGCTTAAGGGAGGGTCAGCCCCAGCATTTT. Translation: CASSLREGQPQHF.

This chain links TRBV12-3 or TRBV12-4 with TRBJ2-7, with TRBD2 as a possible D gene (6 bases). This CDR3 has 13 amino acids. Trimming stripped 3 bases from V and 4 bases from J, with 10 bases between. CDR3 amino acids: CASSLAGGYEQYF. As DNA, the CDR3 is TGTGCCAGCAGTTTGGCAGGAGGGTACGAGCAGTACTTC.

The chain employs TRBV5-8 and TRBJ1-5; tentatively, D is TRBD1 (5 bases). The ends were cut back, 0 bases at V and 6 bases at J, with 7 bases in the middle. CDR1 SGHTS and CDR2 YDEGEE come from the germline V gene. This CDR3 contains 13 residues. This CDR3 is CASSLGRGQPQHF. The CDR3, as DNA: TGTGCCAGCAGCTTGGGTAGGGGTCAGCCCCAGCATTTT.

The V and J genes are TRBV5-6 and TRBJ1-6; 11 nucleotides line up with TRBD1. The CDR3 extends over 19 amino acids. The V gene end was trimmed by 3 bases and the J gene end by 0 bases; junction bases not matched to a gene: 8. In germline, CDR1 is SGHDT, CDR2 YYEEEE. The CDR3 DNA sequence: TGTGCCAGCAGCTCTTCCGGGACAGGGGGTTTCTCCTATAATTCACCCCTCCACTTT. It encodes CASSSSGTGGFSYNSPLHF.

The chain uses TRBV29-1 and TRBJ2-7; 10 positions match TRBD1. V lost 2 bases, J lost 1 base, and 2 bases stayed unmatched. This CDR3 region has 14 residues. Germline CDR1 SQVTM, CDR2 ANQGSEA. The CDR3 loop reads CSVESGQGSYEQYF. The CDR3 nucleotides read TGCAGCGTTGAATCGGGACAGGGGTCCTACGAGCAGTACTTC.

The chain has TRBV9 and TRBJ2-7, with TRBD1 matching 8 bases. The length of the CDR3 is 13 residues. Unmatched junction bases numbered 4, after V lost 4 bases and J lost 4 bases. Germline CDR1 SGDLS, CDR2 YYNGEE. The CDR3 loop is CASSPGGSYEQYF. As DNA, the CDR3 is TGTGCCAGCAGCCCAGGGGGCAGTTACGAGCAGTACTTC. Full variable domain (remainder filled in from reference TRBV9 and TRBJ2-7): DSGVTQTPKHLITATGQRVTLRCSPRSGDLSVYWYQQSLDQGLQFLIQYYNGEERAKGNILERFSAQQFPDLHSELNLSSLELGDSALYFCASSPGGSYEQYFGPGTRLTVT.

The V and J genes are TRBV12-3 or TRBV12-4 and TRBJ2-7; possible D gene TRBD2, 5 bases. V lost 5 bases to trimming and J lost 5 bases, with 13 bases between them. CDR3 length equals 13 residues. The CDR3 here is CASSPGIGDEQYF. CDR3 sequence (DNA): TGTGCCAGCAGTCCGGGGATCGGCGACGAGCAGTACTTC.

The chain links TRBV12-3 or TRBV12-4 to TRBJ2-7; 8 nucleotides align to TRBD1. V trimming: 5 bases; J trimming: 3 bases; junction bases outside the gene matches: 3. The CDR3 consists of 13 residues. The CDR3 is CASSPGQGYEQYF. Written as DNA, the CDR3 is TGTGCCAGCAGTCCAGGACAGGGCTACGAGCAGTACTTC.

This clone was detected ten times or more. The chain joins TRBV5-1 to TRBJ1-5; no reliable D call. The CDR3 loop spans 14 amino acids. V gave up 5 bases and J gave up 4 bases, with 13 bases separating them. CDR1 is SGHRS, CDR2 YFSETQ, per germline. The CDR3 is CASSQLPGNQPQHF. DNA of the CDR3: TGCGCCAGCAGTCAACTCCCGGGGAATCAGCCCCAGCATTTT.

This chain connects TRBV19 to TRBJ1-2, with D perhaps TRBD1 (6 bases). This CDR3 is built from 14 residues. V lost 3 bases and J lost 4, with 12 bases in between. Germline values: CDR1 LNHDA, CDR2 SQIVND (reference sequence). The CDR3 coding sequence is TGTGCCAGTAGTATGGAAGGGGGTAGCTATGGCTACACCTTC. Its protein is CASSMEGGSYGYTF. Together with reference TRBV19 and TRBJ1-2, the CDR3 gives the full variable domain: DGGITQSPKYLFRKEGQNVTLSCEQNLNHDAMYWYRQDPGQGLRLIYYSQIVNDFQKGDIAEGYSVSREKKESFPLTVTSAQKNPTAFYLCASSMEGGSYGYTFGSGTRLTVV.

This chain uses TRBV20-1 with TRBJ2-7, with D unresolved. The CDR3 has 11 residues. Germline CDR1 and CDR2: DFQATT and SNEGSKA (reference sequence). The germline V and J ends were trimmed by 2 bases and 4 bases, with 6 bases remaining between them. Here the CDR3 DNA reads TGCAGTGCTAGAATCCTTTACGAGCAGTACTTC. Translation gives CSARILYEQYF.

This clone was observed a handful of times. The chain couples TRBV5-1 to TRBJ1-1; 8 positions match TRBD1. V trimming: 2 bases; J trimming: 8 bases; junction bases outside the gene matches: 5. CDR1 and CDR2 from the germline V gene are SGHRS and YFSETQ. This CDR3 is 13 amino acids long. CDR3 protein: CASSLTRQGEAFF. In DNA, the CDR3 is TGCGCCAGCAGCTTAACCCGACAGGGGGAAGCTTTCTTT. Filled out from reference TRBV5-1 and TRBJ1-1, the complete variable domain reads KAGVTQTPRYLIKTRGQQVTLSCSPISGHRSVSWYQQTPGQGLQFLFEYFSETQRNKGNFPGRFSGRQFSNSRSEMNVSTLELGDSALYLCASSLTRQGEAFFGQGTRLTVV.